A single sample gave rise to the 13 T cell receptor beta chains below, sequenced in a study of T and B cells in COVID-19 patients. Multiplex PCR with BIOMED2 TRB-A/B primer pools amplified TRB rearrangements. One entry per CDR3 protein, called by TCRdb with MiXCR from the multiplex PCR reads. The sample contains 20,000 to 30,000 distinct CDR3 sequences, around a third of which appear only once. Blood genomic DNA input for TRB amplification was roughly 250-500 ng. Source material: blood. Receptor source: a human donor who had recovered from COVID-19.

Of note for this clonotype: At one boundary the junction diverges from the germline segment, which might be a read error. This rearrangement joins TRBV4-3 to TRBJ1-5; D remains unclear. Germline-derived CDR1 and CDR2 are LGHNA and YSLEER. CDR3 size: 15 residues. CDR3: CARSQDQYGNQPQHF. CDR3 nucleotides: TGCGCCAGGAGCCAAGATCAGTACGGGAATCAGCCCCAGCATTTT.

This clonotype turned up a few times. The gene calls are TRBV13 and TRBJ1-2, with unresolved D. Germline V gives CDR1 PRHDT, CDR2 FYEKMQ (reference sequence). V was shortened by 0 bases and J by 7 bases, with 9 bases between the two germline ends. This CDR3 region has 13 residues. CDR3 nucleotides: TGTGCCAGCAGCTTAGGTGGTTCCGGTGGCTACACCTTC. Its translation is CASSLGGSGGYTF.

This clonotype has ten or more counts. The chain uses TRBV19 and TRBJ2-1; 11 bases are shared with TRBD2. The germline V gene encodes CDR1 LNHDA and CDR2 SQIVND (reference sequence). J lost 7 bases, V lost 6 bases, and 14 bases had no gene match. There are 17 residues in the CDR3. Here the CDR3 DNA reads TGTGCCAGTAGGTCGGGTATAGCGGGGGGGCCTTGGAATGAGCAGTTCTTC. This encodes CASRSGIAGGPWNEQFF.

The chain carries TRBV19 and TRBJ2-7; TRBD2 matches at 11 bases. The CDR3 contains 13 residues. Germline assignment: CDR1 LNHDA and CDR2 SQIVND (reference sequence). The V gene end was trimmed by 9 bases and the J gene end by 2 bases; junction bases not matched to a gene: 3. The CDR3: CASSLAGAYEQYF. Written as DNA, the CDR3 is TGTGCCAGCTCACTAGCGGGGGCCTACGAGCAGTACTTC.

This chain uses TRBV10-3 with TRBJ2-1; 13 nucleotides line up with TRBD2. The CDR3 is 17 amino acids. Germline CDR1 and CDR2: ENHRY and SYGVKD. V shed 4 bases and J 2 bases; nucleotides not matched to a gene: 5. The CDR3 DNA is TGTGCCATCAGTGGAGGGACTAGCGGGGCGCCCTACAATGAGCAGTTCTTC. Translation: CAISGGTSGAPYNEQFF.

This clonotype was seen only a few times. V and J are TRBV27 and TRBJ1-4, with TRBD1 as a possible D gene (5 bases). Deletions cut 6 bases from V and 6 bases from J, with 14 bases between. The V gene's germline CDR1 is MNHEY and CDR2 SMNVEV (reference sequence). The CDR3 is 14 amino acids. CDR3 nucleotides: TGTGCCAGCAGCCCCGGCGGCAGGGATGAAAAACTGTTTTTT. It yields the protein CASSPGGRDEKLFF.

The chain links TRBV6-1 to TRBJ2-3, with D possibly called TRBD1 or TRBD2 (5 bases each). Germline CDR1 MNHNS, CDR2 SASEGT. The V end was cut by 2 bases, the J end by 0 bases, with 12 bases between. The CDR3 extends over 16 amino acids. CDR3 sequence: CASSEPGADSTDTQYF. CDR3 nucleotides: TGTGCCAGCAGTGAACCCGGGGCAGATAGCACAGATACGCAGTATTTT.

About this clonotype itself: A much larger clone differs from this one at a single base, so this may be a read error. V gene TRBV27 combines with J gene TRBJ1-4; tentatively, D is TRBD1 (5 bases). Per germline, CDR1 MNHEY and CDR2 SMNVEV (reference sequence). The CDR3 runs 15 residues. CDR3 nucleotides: TGTGCCTGCAGTTTATCGGGGCAGGGTGGAGAAAAACTGTTTTTT. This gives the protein CACSLSGQGGEKLFF.

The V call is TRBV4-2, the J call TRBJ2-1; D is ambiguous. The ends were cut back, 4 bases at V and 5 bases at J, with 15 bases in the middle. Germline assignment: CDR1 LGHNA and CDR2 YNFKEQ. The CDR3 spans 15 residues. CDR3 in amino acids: CASSPTLSSDNEQFF. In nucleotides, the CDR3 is TGTGCCAGCAGCCCAACCCTTAGCAGTGACAATGAGCAGTTCTTC.

The CDR3 DNA reads as TGTGCCAGCAGCCAAGATAGGGAGGACACTGAAGCTTTCTTT. Protein sequence: CASSQDREDTEAFF. This chain uses TRBV4-2 with TRBJ1-1; D gene uncertain. The CDR3 covers 14 residues. The V end lost 0 bases, the J end lost 3 bases, and 8 bases lay between the germline ends. Germline CDR1 reads LGHNA; CDR2 reads YNFKEQ.

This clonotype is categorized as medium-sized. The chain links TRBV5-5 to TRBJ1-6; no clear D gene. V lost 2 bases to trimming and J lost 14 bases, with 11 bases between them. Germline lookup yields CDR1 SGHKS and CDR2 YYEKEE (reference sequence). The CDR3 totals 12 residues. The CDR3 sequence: CASSFSLQTLHF. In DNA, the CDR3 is TGTGCCAGCAGCTTCTCCCTCCAGACCCTCCACTTT.

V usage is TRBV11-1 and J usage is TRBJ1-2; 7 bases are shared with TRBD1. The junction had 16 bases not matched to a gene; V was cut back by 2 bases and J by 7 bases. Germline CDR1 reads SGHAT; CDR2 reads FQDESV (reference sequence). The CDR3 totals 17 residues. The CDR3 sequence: CASSLLSGQGVGRGYTF. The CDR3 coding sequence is TGTGCCAGCAGCTTACTGTCGGGGCAGGGGGTCGGTCGTGGCTACACCTTC.

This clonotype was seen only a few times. The CDR3 sequence is CASTSSGVRETQYF. In DNA, the CDR3 is TGTGCCAGCACCTCAAGTGGGGTGAGAGAGACCCAGTACTTC. The chain is built from TRBV5-4 and TRBJ2-5; D remains ambiguous. Per the germline V gene, CDR1 is SGHNT and CDR2 is YYREEE (reference sequence). The CDR3 spans 14 residues. With 6 bases removed from V and 4 bases from J, the gap between germline ends came to 16 bases.